The T cell receptor (beta chain) under discussion was sequenced for a study of T cell repertoires in cytomegalovirus infection. Study summary: It was the public TCR beta signatures that indicated both CMV infection and matching HLA type.

Looked up from germline, CDR1 is SQVTM and CDR2 is ANQGSEA. Losses at the gene ends were 7 bases for V and 1 base for J; bases not matched to a gene: 1. There are 12 residues in the CDR3. This clonotype was detected only a few times. TCRdb re-called the reads through MiXCR, storing one row per CDR3 protein. The sample has 200,000 to 300,000 distinct CDR3 sequences; around an eighth are singletons. Source material: PBMCs. The origin of this receptor is a human donor in good health (CMV status not recorded). Some clones in this sample may be carry-over from other donors' samples. The gene calls are TRBV29-1 and TRBJ2-5, with 9 positions matching TRBD2. The CDR3 reads CSATSGQETQYF. In nucleotides, the CDR3 is TGCAGCGCGACTAGCGGCCAAGAGACCCAGTACTTC.